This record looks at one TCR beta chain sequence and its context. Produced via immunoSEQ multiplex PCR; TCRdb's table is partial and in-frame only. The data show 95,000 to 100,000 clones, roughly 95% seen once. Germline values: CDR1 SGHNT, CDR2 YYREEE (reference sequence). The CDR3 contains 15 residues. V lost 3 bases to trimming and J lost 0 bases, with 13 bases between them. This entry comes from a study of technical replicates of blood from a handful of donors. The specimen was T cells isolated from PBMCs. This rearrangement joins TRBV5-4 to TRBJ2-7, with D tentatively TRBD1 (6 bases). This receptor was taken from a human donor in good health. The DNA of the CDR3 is TGTGCCAGCAGCTATACAGGGCAGAACTCCTACGAGCAGTACTTC. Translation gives CASSYTGQNSYEQYF.